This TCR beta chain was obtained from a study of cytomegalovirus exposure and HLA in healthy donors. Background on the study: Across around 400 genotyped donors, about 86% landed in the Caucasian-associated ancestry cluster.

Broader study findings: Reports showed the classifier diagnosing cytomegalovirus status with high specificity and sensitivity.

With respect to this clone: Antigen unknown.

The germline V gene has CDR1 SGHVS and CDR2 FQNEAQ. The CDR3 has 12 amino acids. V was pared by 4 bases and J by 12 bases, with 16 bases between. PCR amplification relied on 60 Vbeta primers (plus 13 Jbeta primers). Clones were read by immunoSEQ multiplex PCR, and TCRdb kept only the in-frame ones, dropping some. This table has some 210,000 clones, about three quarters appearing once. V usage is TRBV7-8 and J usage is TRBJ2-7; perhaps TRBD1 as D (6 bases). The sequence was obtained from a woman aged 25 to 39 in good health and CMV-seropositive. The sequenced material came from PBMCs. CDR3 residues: CASSSGTGFRYF. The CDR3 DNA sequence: TGTGCCAGCAGCTCCGGAACAGGGTTTCGGTACTTC.